This T cell receptor (beta chain) was retrieved from a study of cytomegalovirus exposure and HLA in healthy donors. The study's findings and limits: Overall, under 200 TCR beta chains were annotated as cytomegalovirus-associated. The only immune exposure information that was available was CMV serostatus. V- and J-gene trimming in TCR beta was tied to a missense DCLRE1C variant by an analysis performed later.

Worth noting for this clone: The antigen remains unidentified.

The PCR was carried out with 60 Vbeta primers and 13 Jbeta primers. As processed by the authors: Among the unique TCR beta chains that a later analysis counted, about 79 million in all, 9.5 million to 11 million were shared. The protocol was immunoSEQ multiplex PCR, while the TCRdb copy is restricted to in-frame clones and leaves out a portion. V and J calls and clone size follow that table, whereas D and trimming were derived from the DNA. The sample contains 150,000 to 170,000 clones, 79% of which appear only once. This CDR3 spans 16 amino acids. V was clipped by 1 base and J by 3 bases, with 13 bases between them. Germline V gene data show CDR1 as SGHAT and CDR2 as FQNNGV.

This receptor was identified in a man aged 25 to 40 in good health and CMV-seropositive. The sequencing input was PBMCs. The chain uses TRBV11-2 and TRBJ2-1; D is perhaps TRBD1 (5 bases). CDR3 sequence: CASSLVGRVYYNEQFF. CDR3 bases: TGTGCCAGCAGCTTAGTCGGCAGGGTTTACTACAATGAGCAGTTCTTC. Looking up the rest from reference TRBV11-2 and TRBJ2-1 gives the full variable domain: EAGVAQSPRYKIIEKRQSVAFWCNPISGHATLYWYQQILGQGPKLLIQFQNNGVVDDSQLPKDRFSAERLKGVDSTLKIQPAKLEDSAVYLCASSLVGRVYYNEQFFGPGTRLTVL.